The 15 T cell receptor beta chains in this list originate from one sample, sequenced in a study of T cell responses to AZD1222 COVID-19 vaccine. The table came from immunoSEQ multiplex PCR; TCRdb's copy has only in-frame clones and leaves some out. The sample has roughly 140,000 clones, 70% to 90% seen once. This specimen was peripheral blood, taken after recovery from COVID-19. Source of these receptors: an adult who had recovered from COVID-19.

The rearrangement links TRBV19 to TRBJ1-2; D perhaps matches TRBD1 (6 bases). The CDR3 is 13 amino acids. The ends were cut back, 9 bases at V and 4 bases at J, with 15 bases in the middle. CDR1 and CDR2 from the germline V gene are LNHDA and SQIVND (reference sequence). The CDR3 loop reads CASNLGGFYGYTF. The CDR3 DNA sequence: TGTGCCAGCAATCTAGGGGGATTCTATGGCTACACCTTC.

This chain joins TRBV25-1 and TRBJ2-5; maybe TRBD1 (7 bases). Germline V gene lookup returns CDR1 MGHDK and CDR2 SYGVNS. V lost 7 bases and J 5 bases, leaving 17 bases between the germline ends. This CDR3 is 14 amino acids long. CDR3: CASTSRGADETQYF. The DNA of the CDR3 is TGTGCCAGCACCTCCAGGGGGGCTGATGAGACCCAGTACTTC.

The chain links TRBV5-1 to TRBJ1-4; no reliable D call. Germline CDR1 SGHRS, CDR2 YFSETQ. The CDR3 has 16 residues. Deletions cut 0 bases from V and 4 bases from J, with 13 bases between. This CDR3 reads CASSLAPGSLNEKLFF. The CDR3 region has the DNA TGCGCCAGCAGCTTGGCCCCCGGCAGCCTTAATGAAAAACTGTTTTTT.

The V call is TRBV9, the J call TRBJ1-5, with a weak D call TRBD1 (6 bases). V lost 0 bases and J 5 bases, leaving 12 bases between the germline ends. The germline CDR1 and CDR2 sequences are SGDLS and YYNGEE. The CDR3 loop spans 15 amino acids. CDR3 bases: TGTGCCAGCAGCGTAGAGGGGGGTCTGCATCAGCCCCAGCATTTT. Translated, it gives CASSVEGGLHQPQHF. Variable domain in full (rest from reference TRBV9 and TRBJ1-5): DSGVTQTPKHLITATGQRVTLRCSPRSGDLSVYWYQQSLDQGLQFLIQYYNGEERAKGNILERFSAQQFPDLHSELNLSSLELGDSALYFCASSVEGGLHQPQHFGDGTRLSIL.

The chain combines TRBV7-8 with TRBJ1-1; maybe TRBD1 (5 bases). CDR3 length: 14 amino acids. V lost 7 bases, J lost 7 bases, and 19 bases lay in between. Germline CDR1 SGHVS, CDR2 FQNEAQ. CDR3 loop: CASTPDGGRGEAFF. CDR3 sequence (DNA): TGTGCCAGCACCCCCGATGGGGGAAGGGGTGAAGCTTTCTTT.

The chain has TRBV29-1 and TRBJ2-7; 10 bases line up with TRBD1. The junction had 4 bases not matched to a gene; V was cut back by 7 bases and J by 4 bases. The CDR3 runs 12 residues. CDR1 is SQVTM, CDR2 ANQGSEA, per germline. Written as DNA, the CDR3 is TGCAGCGCCTCGGGACAGGGGTACGAGCAGTACTTC. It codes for CSASGQGYEQYF.

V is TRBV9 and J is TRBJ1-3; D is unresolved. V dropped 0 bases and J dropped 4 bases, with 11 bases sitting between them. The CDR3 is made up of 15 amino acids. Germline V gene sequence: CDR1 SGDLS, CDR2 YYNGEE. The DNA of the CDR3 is TGTGCCAGCAGCGTAGACTCGGTCGGCGGAAACACCATATATTTT. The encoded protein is CASSVDSVGGNTIYF.

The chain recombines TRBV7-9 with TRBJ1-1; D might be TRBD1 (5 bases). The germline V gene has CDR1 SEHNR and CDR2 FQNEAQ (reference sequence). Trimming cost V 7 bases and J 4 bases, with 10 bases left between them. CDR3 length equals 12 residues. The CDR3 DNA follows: TGTGCCAGCACTCCTGGGGGCACTGAAGCTTTCTTT. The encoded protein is CASTPGGTEAFF.

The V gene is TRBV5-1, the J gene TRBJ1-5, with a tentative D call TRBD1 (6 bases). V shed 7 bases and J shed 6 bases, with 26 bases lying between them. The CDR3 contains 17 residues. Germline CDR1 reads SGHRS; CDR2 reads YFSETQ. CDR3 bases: TGCGCCAGCGGTCACAACCCACAGGGAGAGTCTGTTCAGCCCCAGCATTTT. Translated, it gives CASGHNPQGESVQPQHF.

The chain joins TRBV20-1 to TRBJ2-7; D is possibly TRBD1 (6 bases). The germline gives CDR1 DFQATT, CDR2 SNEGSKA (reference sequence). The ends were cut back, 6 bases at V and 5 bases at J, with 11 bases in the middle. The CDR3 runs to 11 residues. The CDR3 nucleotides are TGCAGTGCCGGGACATCGGACGAGCAGTACTTC. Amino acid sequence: CSAGTSDEQYF.

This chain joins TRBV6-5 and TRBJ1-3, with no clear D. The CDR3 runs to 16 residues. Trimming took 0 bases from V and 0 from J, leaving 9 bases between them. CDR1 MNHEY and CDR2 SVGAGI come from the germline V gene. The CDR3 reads CASSYSGQDSGNTIYF. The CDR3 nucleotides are TGTGCCAGCAGTTACTCAGGGCAGGACTCTGGAAACACCATATATTTT.

Here the CDR3 DNA reads TGTGCCAGCAGCTTAGGGGACAGGCCACCAAAAAACATTCAGTACTTC. Translating gives CASSLGDRPPKNIQYF. This chain uses TRBV7-2 with TRBJ2-4, with TRBD1 matching over 8 bases. V dropped 1 base and J dropped 4; count of bases not matched to a gene: 6. This CDR3 spans 16 amino acids. Germline lookup yields CDR1 SGHTA and CDR2 FQGNSA. The full variable domain, rest sourced from reference TRBV7-2 and TRBJ2-4, is GAGVSQSPSNKVTEKGKDVELRCDPISGHTALYWYRQSLGQGLEFLIYFQGNSAPDKSGLPSDRFSAERTGGSVSTLTIQRTQQEDSAVYLCASSLGDRPPKNIQYFGAGTRLSVL.

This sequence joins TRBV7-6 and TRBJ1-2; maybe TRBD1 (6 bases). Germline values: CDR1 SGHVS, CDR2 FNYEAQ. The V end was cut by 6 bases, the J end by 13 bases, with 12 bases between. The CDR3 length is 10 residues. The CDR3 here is CASRTGYCTF. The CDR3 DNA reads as TGTGCCAGCAGAACAGGGTATTGCACCTTC.

As DNA, the CDR3 is TGTGCCAGCTTCGCCGGGATCAGGGGGACCGGGGAGCTGTTTTTT. Its protein is CASFAGIRGTGELFF. V usage is TRBV27 and J usage is TRBJ2-2, with TRBD1 matching 7 bases. The CDR3 totals 15 residues. The V gene's germline CDR1 is MNHEY and CDR2 SMNVEV (reference sequence). Trimming took 8 bases from V and 5 from J; bases not matched to a gene: 11.

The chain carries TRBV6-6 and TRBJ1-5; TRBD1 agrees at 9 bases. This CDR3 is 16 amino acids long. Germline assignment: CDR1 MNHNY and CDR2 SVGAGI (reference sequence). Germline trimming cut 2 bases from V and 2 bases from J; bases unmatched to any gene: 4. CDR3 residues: CASSYLGQGGNQPQHF. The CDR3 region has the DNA TGTGCCAGCAGTTACCTGGGACAGGGCGGCAATCAGCCCCAGCATTTT.